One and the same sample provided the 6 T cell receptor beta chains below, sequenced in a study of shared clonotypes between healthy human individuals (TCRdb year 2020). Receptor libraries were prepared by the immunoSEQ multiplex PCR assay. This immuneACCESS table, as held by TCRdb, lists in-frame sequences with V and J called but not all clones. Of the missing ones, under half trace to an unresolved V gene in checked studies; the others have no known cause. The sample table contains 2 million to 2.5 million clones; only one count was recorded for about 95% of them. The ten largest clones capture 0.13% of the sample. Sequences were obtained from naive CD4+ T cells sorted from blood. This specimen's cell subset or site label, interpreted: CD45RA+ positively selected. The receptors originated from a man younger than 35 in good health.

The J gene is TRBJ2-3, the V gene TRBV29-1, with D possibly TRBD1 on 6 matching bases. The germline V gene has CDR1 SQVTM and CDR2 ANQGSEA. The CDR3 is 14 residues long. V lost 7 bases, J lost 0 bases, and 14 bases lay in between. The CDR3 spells CSAGQLLSTDTQYF. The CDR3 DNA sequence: TGCAGCGCAGGACAGCTCCTTAGCACAGATACGCAGTATTTT.

CDR3 region: CASSLDRGGPNEKLFF. As DNA, the CDR3 is TGCGCCAGCAGCTTGGATCGGGGTGGGCCTAATGAAAAACTGTTTTTT. This sequence joins TRBV5-1 and TRBJ1-4; D not certain. Trimming removed 0 bases from V and 3 bases from J, with 12 bases in between. The CDR3 extends over 16 amino acids. CDR1 is SGHRS and CDR2 is YFSETQ in the germline V gene.

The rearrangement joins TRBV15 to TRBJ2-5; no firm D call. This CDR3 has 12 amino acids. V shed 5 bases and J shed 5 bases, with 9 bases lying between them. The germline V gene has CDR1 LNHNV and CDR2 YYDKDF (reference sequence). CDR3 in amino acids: CATSGLGETQYF. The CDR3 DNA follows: TGTGCCACCAGCGGCCTGGGGGAGACCCAGTACTTC.

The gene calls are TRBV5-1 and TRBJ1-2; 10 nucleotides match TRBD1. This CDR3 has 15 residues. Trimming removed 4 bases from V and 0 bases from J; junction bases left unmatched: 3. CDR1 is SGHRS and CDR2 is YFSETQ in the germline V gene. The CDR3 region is CASSGTGAANYGYTF. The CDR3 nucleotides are TGCGCCAGCAGCGGGACAGGGGCCGCTAACTATGGCTACACCTTC.

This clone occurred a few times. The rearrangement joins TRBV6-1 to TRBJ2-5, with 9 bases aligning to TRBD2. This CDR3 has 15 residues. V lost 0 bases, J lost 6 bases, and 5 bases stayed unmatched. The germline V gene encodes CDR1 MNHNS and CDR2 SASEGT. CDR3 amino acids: CASSEAGGGAKTQYF. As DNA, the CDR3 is TGTGCCAGCAGTGAAGCGGGCGGGGGGGCAAAGACCCAGTACTTC.

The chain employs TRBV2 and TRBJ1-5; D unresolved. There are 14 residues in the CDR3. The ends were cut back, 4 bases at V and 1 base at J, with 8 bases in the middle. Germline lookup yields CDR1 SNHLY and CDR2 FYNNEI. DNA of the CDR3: TGTGCCAGCAGTGCTCTGCAGAGCAATCAGCCCCAGCATTTT. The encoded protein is CASSALQSNQPQHF.